The rows below give T cell receptor beta chains drawn from one sample of a study of control samples from healthy donors and cancer patients. Measured with immunoSEQ multiplex PCR; TCRdb has only the in-frame clones, and not every one. The sample consists of about 160,000 clones, roughly 95% of them appearing once. The specimen was blood. The receptors were gathered from a woman aged 25-40 years in good health. Both conserved end residues are part of each CDR3. The D gene is left open where the match is weak. Size is stated for part of the rows, as once, few or many counts, or as a class when the clone is expanded.

CDR3aa | CDR3nt | v_gene | abundance | d_gene | j_gene
CASSLGAAGELFF | TGTGCCAGCTCGCTCGGGGCGGCCGGGGAGCTGTTTTTT | TRBV2 | - | - | TRBJ2-2
CASSLDRGRTEAFF | TGTGCCAGCAGCTTGGACAGGGGGCGAACTGAAGCTTTCTTT | TRBV3-1/TRBV3-2 | - | TRBD1 | TRBJ1-1
CASSLTSSGRAWETQYF | TGTGCCAGCAGCTTAACCAGCAGCGGGAGGGCTTGGGAGACCCAGTACTTC | TRBV7-3 | - | TRBD2 | TRBJ2-5
CASRHASGGVSYNEQFF | TGTGCCAGCAGGCACGCTAGCGGGGGGGTATCCTACAATGAGCAGTTCTTC | TRBV27 | once | TRBD2 | TRBJ2-1
CASSLTGTGGSEQYF | TGTGCCAGCAGCTTAACCGGGACAGGGGGCTCCGAGCAGTACTTC | TRBV7-2 | - | TRBD1 | TRBJ2-7
CASSSLSSVVTQYF | TGTGCCAGCAGTTCCCTGAGTTCGGTGGTGACCCAGTACTTC | TRBV11-2 | - | - | TRBJ2-5
CASSRGGDPYGYTF | TGTGCCAGCAGCCGGGGGGGGGACCCCTATGGCTACACCTTC | TRBV7-9 | - | - | TRBJ1-2
CATWGPGSSGNTIYF | TGTGCCACCTGGGGTCCGGGATCCTCTGGAAACACCATATATTTT | TRBV7-9 | - | - | TRBJ1-3
CARRLLDRGTSSYGYTF | TGTGCCAGGAGATTGCTGGACAGGGGCACTAGTAGCTATGGCTACACCTTC | TRBV5-7 | - | TRBD1 | TRBJ1-2
CASSPPGARMNIQYF | TGTGCCAGCTCACCACCGGGGGCCCGGATGAACATTCAGTACTTC | TRBV18 | - | - | TRBJ2-4
CASSPTGDNYGYTF | TGTGCCAGCAGCCCGACAGGGGATAACTATGGCTACACCTTC | TRBV9 | once | TRBD1 | TRBJ1-2
CASSDWGGQPQHF | TGTGCCAGCAGTGATTGGGGCGGTCAGCCCCAGCATTTT | TRBV6-1 | - | - | TRBJ1-5
CASSPSEFSGEKLFF | TGTGCCAGTAGCCCGTCTGAGTTCTCGGGAGAAAAACTGTTTTTT | TRBV19 | - | - | TRBJ1-4
CASSQELPAATDTQYF | TGTGCCAGCAGCCAAGAACTACCAGCAGCAACAGATACGCAGTATTTT | TRBV3-1/TRBV3-2 | - | - | TRBJ2-3